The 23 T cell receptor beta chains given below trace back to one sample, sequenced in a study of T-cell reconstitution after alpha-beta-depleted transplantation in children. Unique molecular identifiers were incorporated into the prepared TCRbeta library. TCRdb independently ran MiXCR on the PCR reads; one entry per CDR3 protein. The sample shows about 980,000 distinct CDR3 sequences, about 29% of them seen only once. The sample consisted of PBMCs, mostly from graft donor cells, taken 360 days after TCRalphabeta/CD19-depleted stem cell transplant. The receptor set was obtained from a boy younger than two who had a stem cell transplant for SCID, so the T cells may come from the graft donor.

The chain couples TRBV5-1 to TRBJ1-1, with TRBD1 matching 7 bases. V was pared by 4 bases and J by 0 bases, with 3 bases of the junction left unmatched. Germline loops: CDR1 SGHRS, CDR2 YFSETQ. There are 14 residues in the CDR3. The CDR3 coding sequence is TGCGCCAGCAGCGGGGGACAGTTGAACACTGAAGCTTTCTTT. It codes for CASSGGQLNTEAFF.

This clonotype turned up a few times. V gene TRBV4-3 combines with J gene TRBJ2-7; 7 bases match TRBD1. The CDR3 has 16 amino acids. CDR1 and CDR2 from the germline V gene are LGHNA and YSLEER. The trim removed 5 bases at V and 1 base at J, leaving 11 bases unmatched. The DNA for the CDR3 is TGCGCCAGCAGCGCCCCAGGACAGGATCCATCCTACGAGCAGTACTTC. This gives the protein CASSAPGQDPSYEQYF.

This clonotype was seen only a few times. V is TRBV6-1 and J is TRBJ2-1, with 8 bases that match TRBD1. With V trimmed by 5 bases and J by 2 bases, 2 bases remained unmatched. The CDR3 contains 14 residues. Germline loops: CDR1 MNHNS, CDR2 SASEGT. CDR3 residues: CASSQGATYNEQFF. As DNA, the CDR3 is TGTGCCAGCAGTCAGGGGGCGACCTACAATGAGCAGTTCTTC.

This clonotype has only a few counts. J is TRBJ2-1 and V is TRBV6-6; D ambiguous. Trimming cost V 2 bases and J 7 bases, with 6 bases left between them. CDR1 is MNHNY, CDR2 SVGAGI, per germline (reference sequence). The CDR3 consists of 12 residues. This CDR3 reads CASSYPSNEQFF. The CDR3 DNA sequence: TGTGCCAGCAGTTACCCCTCAAATGAGCAGTTCTTC.

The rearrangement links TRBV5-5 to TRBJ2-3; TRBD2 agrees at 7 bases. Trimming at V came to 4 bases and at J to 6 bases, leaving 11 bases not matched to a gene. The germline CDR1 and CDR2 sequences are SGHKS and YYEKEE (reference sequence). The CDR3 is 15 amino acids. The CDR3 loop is CASSVWSGATDTQYF. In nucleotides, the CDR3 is TGTGCCAGCAGCGTCTGGAGCGGGGCCACGGATACGCAGTATTTT.

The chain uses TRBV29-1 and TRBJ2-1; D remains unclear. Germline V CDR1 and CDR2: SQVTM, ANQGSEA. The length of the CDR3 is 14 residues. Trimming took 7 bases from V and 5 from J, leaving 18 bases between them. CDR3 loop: CSAWLGITNNEQFF. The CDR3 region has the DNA TGCAGCGCCTGGTTGGGTATTACAAACAATGAGCAGTTCTTC.

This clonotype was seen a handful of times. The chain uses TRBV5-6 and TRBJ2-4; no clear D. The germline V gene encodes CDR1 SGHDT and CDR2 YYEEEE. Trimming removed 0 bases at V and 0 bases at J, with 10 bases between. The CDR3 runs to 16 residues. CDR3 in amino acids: CASSLGPQLAKNIQYF. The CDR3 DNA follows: TGTGCCAGCAGCTTGGGCCCACAGCTAGCCAAAAACATTCAGTACTTC.

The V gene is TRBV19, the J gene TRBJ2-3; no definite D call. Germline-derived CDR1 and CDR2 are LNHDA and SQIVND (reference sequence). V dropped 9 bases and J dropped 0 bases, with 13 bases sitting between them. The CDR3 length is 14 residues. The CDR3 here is CASADWSSTDTQYF. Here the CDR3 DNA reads TGTGCCAGCGCCGATTGGTCTAGCACAGATACGCAGTATTTT. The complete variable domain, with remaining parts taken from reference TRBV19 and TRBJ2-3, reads DGGITQSPKYLFRKEGQNVTLSCEQNLNHDAMYWYRQDPGQGLRLIYYSQIVNDFQKGDIAEGYSVSREKKESFPLTVTSAQKNPTAFYLCASADWSSTDTQYFGPGTRLTVL.

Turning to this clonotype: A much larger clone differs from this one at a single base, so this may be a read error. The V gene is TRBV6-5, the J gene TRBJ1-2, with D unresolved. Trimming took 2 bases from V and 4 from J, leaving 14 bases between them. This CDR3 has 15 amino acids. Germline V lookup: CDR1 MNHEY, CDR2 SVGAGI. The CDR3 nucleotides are TGTGCCAGCAGTTACACCGGGATCCAGCCCTATGGCTACACCTTC. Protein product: CASSYTGIQPYGYTF.

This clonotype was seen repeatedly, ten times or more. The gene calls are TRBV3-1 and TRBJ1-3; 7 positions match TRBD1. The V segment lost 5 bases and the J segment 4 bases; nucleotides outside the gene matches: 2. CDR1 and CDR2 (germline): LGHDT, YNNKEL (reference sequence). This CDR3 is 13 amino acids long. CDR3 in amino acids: CASSTGAGNTIYF. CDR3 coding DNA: TGTGCCAGCAGCACAGGGGCCGGAAACACCATATATTTT.

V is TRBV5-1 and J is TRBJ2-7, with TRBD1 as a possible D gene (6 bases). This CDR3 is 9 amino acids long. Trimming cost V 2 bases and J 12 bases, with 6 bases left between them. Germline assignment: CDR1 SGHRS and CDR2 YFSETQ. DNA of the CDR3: TGCGCCAGCAGCTTCAGGGGGTACTTC. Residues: CASSFRGYF.

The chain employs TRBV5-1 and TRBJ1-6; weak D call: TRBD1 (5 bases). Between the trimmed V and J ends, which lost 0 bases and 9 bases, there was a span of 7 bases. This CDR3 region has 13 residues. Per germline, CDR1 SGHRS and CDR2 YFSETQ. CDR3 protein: CASSLAGLSPLHF. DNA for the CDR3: TGCGCCAGCAGCTTGGCAGGGCTTTCACCCCTCCACTTT.

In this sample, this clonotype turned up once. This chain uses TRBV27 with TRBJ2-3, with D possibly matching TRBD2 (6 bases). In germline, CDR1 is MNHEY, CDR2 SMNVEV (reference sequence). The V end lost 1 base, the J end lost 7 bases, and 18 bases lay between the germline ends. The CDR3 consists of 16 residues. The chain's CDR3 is CASSLLAGKSVYTQYF. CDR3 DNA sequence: TGTGCCAGCAGTTTATTGGCGGGGAAATCCGTGTATACGCAGTATTTT.

CDR3 coding DNA: TGTGCCACCAGTGATACGAAGAAAGGGCGGGGGGTGAATGAGCAGTACTTC. This sequence encodes CATSDTKKGRGVNEQYF. The chain carries TRBV24-1 and TRBJ2-7, with 8 bases matching TRBD2. CDR3 size: 17 residues. Germline V gene data show CDR1 as KGHDR and CDR2 as SFDVKD. Germline trimming cut 3 bases from V and 7 bases from J; bases unmatched to any gene: 16.

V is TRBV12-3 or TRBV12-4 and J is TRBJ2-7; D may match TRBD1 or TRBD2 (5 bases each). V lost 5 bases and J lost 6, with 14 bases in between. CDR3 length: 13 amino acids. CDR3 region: CASSPTRGFEQYF. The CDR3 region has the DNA TGTGCCAGCAGTCCTACCCGGGGCTTCGAGCAGTACTTC.

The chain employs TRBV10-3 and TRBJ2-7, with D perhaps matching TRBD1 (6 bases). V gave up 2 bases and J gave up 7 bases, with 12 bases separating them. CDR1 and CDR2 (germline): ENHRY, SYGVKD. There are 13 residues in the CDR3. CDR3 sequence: CAISEILQGEQYF. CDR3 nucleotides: TGTGCCATCAGTGAGATACTACAGGGTGAGCAGTACTTC.

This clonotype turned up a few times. CDR3 nucleotide sequence: TGTGCCAGCAGCCATAATGACAGGCTGGTTTCCTACGAGCAGTACTTC. This codes for CASSHNDRLVSYEQYF. The chain has TRBV7-8 and TRBJ2-7, with TRBD1 as a possible D gene (6 bases). The CDR3 sequence is 16 residues long. CDR1 SGHVS and CDR2 FQNEAQ come from the germline V gene. The V gene lost 5 bases and the J gene lost 1 base, with 18 bases spanning the gap.

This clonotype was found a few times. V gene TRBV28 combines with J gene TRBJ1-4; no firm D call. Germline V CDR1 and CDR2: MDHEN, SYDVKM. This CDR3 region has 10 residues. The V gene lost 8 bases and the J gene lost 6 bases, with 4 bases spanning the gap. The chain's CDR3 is CASADEKLFF. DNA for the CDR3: TGTGCCAGCGCGGATGAAAAACTGTTTTTT. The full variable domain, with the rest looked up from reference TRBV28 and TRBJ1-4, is DVKVTQSSRYLVKRTGEKVFLECVQDMDHENMFWYRQDPGLGLRLIYFSYDVKMKEKGDIPEGYSVSREKKERFSLILESASTNQTSMYLCASADEKLFFGSGTQLSVL.

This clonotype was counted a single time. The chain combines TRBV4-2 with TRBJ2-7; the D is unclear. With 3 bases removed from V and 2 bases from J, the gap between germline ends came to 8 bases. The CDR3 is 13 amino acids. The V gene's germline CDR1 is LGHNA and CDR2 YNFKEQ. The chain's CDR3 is CASSHAETYEQYF. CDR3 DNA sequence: TGTGCCAGCAGCCACGCAGAGACCTACGAGCAGTACTTC.

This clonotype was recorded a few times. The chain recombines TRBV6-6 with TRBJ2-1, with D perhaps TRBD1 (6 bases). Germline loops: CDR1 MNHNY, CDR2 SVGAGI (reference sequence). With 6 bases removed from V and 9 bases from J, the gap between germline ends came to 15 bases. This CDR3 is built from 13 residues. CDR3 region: CASSQQGWSEQFF. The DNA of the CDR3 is TGTGCCAGCAGCCAACAGGGTTGGAGTGAGCAGTTCTTC.

CDR3 protein: CASSSDRGIPGELFF. In DNA form, the CDR3 reads TGTGCCAGCAGCTCGGACAGGGGTATACCCGGGGAGCTGTTTTTT. V is TRBV7-6 and J is TRBJ2-2, with 9 positions matching TRBD1. The CDR3 extends over 15 amino acids. The junction had 6 bases not matched to a gene; V was cut back by 4 bases and J by 6 bases. Germline CDR1 and CDR2: SGHVS and FNYEAQ.

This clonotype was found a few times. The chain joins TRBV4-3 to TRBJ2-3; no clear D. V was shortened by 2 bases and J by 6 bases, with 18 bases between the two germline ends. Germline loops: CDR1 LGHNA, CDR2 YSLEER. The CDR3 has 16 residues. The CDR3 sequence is CASSQSFGSTGDTQYF. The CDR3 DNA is TGCGCCAGCAGCCAATCCTTCGGGTCGACCGGCGATACGCAGTATTTT.

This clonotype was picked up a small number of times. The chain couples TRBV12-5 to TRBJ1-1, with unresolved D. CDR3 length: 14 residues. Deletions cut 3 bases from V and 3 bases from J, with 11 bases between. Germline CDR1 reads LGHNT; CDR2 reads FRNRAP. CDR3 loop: CASGFGVPDTEAFF. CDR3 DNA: TGTGCTAGTGGTTTTGGCGTACCGGACACTGAAGCTTTCTTT.